These 5 T cell receptor beta chains were sequenced from one sample in a study of Ad26.COV2.S vaccination and SARS-CoV-2 variants. Profiling relied on immunoSEQ multiplex PCR, and the TCRdb table lists in-frame clones only, not all of them. Of 450,000 to 550,000 clones detected, 80% to 90% appear once; the ten largest clones hold over 1.5%. Treatment indicated: some 20 received Ad26.COV2.S at low or high dose, single or two shots; 5 received placebo; per-sample allocation not given. It was on day 63 after the first vaccine or placebo injection that samples were taken. Source: peripheral blood, taken in a trial of Ad26.COV2.S vaccine versus placebo. The receptor source for this set is a person between 18 and 65 years old who received the Ad26.COV2.S COVID-19 vaccine or a placebo.

J is TRBJ2-3 and V is TRBV7-2, with 9 bases lining up with TRBD2. The CDR3 totals 16 residues. J was trimmed by 3 bases and V by 2 bases; bases with no gene match: 6. Germline V CDR1 and CDR2: SGHTA, FQGNSA. The CDR3 is CASSLRGGGATDTQYF. In DNA, the CDR3 is TGTGCCAGCAGCTTACGGGGCGGGGGGGCGACAGATACGCAGTATTTT.

This chain uses TRBV11-2 with TRBJ2-3, with a tentative D call TRBD2 (5 bases). Trimming pared 3 bases from V and 0 bases from J, leaving 7 bases between. Germline CDR1 is SGHAT and CDR2 is FQNNGV. This CDR3 is 14 amino acids long. The CDR3 DNA sequence: TGTGCCAGCAGCTTGACGGGAAGCACAGATACGCAGTATTTT. Encoded protein: CASSLTGSTDTQYF. Complete variable domain (other parts from reference TRBV11-2 and TRBJ2-3): EAGVAQSPRYKIIEKRQSVAFWCNPISGHATLYWYQQILGQGPKLLIQFQNNGVVDDSQLPKDRFSAERLKGVDSTLKIQPAKLEDSAVYLCASSLTGSTDTQYFGPGTRLTVL.

The chain carries TRBV5-6 and TRBJ2-2, with D perhaps TRBD2 (6 bases). CDR3 length equals 13 residues. Trimming removed 3 bases from V and 6 bases from J, with 9 bases in between. Per the germline V gene, CDR1 is SGHDT and CDR2 is YYEEEE. CDR3 DNA: TGTGCCAGCAGCTCCAGGGAGGCCGGGGAGCTGTTTTTT. This codes for CASSSREAGELFF.

The V call is TRBV10-2, the J call TRBJ1-6; no clear D gene. V gave up 3 bases and J gave up 7 bases, with 10 bases separating them. The CDR3 covers 14 residues. Looked up from germline, CDR1 is WSHSY and CDR2 is SAAADI. The CDR3: CASSDPKTNSPLHF. DNA of the CDR3: TGCGCCAGCAGTGATCCCAAAACAAATTCACCCCTCCACTTT.

The rearrangement uses TRBV6-2 or TRBV6-3 and TRBJ1-2; a weak D match, TRBD1 (6 bases). The germline gives CDR1 MNHEY, CDR2 SVGEGT. V was trimmed by 2 bases and J by 2 bases, leaving 9 bases between them. The CDR3 extends over 14 amino acids. The CDR3 loop reads CASSYLDRNYGYTF. The CDR3 DNA sequence: TGTGCCAGCAGTTACCTGGACAGAAACTATGGCTACACCTTC.